The entry below gives a single T cell receptor (beta chain) sequence along with its context. Its antigen is undetermined. The data were obtained in a study of T cell responses to AZD1222 COVID-19 vaccine. Turning to the study itself: Some second doses came at about 4 weeks and others at about 12 weeks; these were pooled.

General study points: There were vaccine-associated CD4 TCRs across spike, dominant at 160-218 and 743-854. Sampled repertoires all dated from after the peak T cell response. Spike-specific TCRs gained breadth and depth after people received two AZD1222 doses.

Method: immunoSEQ multiplex PCR; TCRdb's copy keeps in-frame clones and lacks some. The sample shows some 130,000 clones, roughly 85% of them seen only once. The V gene's germline CDR1 is SGHRS and CDR2 YFSETQ. J gave up 2 bases and V 7 bases, and 10 bases lay outside the gene matches. This CDR3 contains 15 residues. The sequence derives from an adult in good health. Sequencing used peripheral blood, obtained on day 0 of AZD1222 vaccination. The V and J genes are TRBV5-1 and TRBJ2-7, with 9 bases identical to TRBD1. The CDR3 nucleotides are TGCGCCAGCGGACGAACCGGGACAGGGACCTACGAGCAGTACTTC. Translating gives CASGRTGTGTYEQYF.